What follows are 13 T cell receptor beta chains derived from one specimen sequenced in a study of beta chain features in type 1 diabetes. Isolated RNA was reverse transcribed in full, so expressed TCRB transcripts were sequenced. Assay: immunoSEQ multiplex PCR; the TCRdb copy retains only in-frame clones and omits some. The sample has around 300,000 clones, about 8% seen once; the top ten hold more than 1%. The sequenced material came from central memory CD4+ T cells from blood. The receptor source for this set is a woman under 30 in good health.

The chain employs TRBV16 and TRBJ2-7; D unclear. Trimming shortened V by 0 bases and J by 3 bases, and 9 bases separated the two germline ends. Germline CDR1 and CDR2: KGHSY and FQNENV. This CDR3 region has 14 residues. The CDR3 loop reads CASSQSIIGYEQYF. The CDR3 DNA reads TGTGCCAGCAGCCAATCAATTATAGGCTACGAGCAGTACTTC.

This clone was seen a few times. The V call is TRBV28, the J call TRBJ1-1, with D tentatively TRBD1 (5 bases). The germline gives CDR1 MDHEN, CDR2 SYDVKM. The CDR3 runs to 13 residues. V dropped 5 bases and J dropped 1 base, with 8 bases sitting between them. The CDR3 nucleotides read TGTGCCAGCAGTGGAGGGACGAACACTGAAGCTTTCTTT. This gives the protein CASSGGTNTEAFF.

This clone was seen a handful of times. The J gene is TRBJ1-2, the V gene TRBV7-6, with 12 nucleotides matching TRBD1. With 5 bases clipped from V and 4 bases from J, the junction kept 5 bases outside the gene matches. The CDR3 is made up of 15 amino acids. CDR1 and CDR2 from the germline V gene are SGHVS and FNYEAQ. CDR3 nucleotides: TGTGCCAGCAGCCCAGGGACAGGGGGCTCCTATGGCTACACCTTC. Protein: CASSPGTGGSYGYTF.

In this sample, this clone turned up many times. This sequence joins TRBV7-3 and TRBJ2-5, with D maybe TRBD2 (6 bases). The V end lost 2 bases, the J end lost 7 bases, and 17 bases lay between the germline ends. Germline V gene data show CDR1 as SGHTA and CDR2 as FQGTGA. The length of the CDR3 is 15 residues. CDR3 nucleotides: TGTGCCAGCAGCTTAGGGTCGGGGGAGGCCGGGACCCAGTACTTC. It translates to CASSLGSGEAGTQYF.

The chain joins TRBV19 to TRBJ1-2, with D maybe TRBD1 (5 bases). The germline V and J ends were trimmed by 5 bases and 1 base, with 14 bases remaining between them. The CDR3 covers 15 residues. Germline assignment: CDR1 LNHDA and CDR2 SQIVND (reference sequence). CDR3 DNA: TGTGCCAGTAGTGATCCGGCGGGACTTAACTATGGCTACACCTTC. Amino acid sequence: CASSDPAGLNYGYTF.

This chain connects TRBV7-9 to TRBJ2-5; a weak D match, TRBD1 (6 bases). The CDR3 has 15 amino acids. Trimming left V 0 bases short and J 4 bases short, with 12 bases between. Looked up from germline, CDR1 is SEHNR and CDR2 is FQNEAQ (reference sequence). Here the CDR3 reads CASSLAGQDPETQYF. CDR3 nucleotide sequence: TGTGCCAGCAGCTTAGCGGGACAAGATCCAGAGACCCAGTACTTC.

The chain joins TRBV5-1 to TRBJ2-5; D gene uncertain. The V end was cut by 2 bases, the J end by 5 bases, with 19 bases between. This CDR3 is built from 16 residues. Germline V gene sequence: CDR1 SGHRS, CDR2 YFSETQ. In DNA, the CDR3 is TGCGCCAGCAGCTTAACATCTCCCCAGAGCACGGAGACCCAGTACTTC. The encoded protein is CASSLTSPQSTETQYF.

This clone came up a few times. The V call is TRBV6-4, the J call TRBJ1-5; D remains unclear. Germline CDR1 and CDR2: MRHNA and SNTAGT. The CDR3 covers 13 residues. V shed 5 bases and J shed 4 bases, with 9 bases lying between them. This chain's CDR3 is CASSYDGNQPQHF. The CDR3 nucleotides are TGTGCCAGCAGTTACGACGGGAATCAGCCCCAGCATTTT.

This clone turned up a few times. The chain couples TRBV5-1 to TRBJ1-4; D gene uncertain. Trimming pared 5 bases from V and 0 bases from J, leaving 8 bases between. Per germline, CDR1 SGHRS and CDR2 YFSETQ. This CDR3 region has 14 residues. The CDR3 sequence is CASSYGATNEKLFF. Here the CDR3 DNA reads TGCGCCAGCAGTTACGGGGCAACTAATGAAAAACTGTTTTTT. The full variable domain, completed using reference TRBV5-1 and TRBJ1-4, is KAGVTQTPRYLIKTRGQQVTLSCSPISGHRSVSWYQQTPGQGLQFLFEYFSETQRNKGNFPGRFSGRQFSNSRSEMNVSTLELGDSALYLCASSYGATNEKLFFGSGTQLSVL.

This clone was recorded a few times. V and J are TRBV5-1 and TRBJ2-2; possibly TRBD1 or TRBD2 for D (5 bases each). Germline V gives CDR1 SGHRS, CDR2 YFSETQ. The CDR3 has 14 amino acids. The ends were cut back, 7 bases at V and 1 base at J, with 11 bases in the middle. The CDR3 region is CASLRDGNTGELFF. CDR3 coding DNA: TGCGCCAGCCTTCGGGACGGGAACACCGGGGAGCTGTTTTTT.

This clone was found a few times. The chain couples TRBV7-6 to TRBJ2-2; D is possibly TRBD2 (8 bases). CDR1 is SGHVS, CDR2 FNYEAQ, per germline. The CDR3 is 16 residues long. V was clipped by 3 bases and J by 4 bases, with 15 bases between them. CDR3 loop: CASSFFSGTVTGELFF. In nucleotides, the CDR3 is TGTGCCAGCAGCTTCTTTAGCGGGACAGTCACCGGGGAGCTGTTTTTT.

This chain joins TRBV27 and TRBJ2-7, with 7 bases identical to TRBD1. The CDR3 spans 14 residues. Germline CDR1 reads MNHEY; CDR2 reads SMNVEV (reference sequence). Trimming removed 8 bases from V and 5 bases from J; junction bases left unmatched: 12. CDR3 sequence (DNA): TGTGCCAGCCAGGCCTACAGGGGTGCAGACGAGCAGTACTTC. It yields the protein CASQAYRGADEQYF.

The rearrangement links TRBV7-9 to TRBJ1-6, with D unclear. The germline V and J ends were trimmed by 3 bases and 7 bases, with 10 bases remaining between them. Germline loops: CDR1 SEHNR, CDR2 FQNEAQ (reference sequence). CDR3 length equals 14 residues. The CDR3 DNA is TGTGCCAGCAGCTTTGAAGGACCCAATTCACCCCTCCACTTT. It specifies CASSFEGPNSPLHF.